These 32 T cell receptor beta chains share one sample of origin, sequenced in a study of cytomegalovirus exposure and HLA in healthy donors. The PCR employed 60 Vbeta primers together with 13 Jbeta primers. Sequencing was performed with immunoSEQ multiplex PCR; in TCRdb, only in-frame clones are kept and a portion is missing. The sample carries 150,000 or so clones, over 60% recorded once. Sequenced input: PBMCs. The receptor source for this set is a male donor in good health and CMV-seronegative.

CDR3 coding DNA: TGTGCCATCAGTAGCGGACAGGATTCGTACAATGAGCAGTTCTTC. Protein product: CAISSGQDSYNEQFF. J is TRBJ2-1 and V is TRBV10-3; TRBD1 matches at 7 bases. The CDR3 length is 15 residues. V dropped 5 bases and J dropped 4; count of bases not matched to a gene: 8. The germline CDR1 and CDR2 sequences are ENHRY and SYGVKD.

The chain combines TRBV7-9 with TRBJ2-3; D ambiguous. V was pared by 2 bases and J by 6 bases, with 9 bases between. Germline CDR1 and CDR2: SEHNR and FQNEAQ (reference sequence). This CDR3 has 13 residues. The CDR3 reads CASSLTQVDTQYF. CDR3 coding DNA: TGTGCCAGCAGCTTAACTCAAGTGGATACGCAGTATTTT.

The CDR3 bases are TGTGCCAGCAGCCCTAGCGGGGGAGATTACAATGAGCAGTTCTTC. Translation gives CASSPSGGDYNEQFF. The chain recombines TRBV5-4 with TRBJ2-1; TRBD2 agrees at 10 bases. From germline, CDR1 is SGHNT and CDR2 YYREEE (reference sequence). V gave up 4 bases and J gave up 4 bases; unmatched junction bases: 5. This CDR3 contains 15 residues.

The rearrangement uses TRBV30 and TRBJ1-2, with D perhaps TRBD1 (6 bases). The CDR3 extends over 14 amino acids. V was pared by 1 base and J by 2 bases, with 11 bases between. Germline V CDR1 and CDR2: GTSNPN, SVGIG (reference sequence). The DNA of the CDR3 is TGTGCCTGGAGTGCGACAGGATTAAACTATGGCTACACCTTC. This translates into CAWSATGLNYGYTF.

There are a few counts of this clone. The J gene is TRBJ2-5, the V gene TRBV30; D unresolved. The DNA end lines up better with TRBJ2-7; the J call may be wrong. Germline V lookup: CDR1 GTSNPN, CDR2 SVGIG (reference sequence). The CDR3 is 11 amino acids. For the CDR3, the DNA is TGTGCCTGGAGTGTAAAGTCCGAGCAGTACTTC. Protein: CAWSVKSEQYF.

The chain couples TRBV6-5 to TRBJ2-1; tentatively, D is TRBD1 (6 bases). Per the germline V gene, CDR1 is MNHEY and CDR2 is SVGAGI. Trimming stripped 5 bases from V and 7 bases from J, with 9 bases between. This CDR3 region has 12 residues. The CDR3 region is CASSKQGNEQFF. In DNA form, the CDR3 reads TGTGCCAGCAGTAAACAGGGAAATGAGCAGTTCTTC.

This clone was detected only a few times. J is TRBJ2-7 and V is TRBV7-9, with D maybe TRBD1 (5 bases). CDR1 is SEHNR and CDR2 is FQNEAQ in the germline V gene (reference sequence). This CDR3 region has 14 residues. Trimming removed 8 bases from V and 0 bases from J, with 14 bases in between. The CDR3 sequence is CASGKRGLSYEQYF. In DNA, the CDR3 is TGTGCCAGCGGAAAAAGGGGTCTCTCCTACGAGCAGTACTTC. Complete variable domain (other parts from reference TRBV7-9 and TRBJ2-7): DTGVSQNPRHKITKRGQNVTFRCDPISEHNRLYWYRQTLGQGPEFLTYFQNEAQLEKSRLLSDRFSAERPKGSFSTLEIQRTEQGDSAMYLCASGKRGLSYEQYFGPGTRLTVT.

CDR3 in amino acids: CASSRAQGAGQPQHF. Written as DNA, the CDR3 is TGTGCCAGCAGCCGAGCTCAGGGGGCTGGACAGCCCCAGCATTTT. This chain connects TRBV6-1 to TRBJ1-5, with TRBD1 matching over 8 bases. This CDR3 has 15 amino acids. Trimming took 6 bases from V and 7 from J; bases not matched to a gene: 11. CDR1 is MNHNS, CDR2 SASEGT, per germline.

This clone appeared a few times. The rearrangement joins TRBV10-3 to TRBJ2-7; 7 positions match TRBD2. Germline loops: CDR1 ENHRY, CDR2 SYGVKD. The CDR3 runs to 12 residues. V lost 10 bases, J lost 2 bases, and 5 bases stayed unmatched. Here the CDR3 DNA reads TGTGCCACTGCTAGCGGAGCCTACGAGCAGTACTTC. Translating gives CATASGAYEQYF.

The chain links TRBV19 to TRBJ2-1, with a weak D call TRBD1 (6 bases). V was pared by 7 bases and J by 6 bases, with 10 bases between. The length of the CDR3 is 12 residues. Germline V gives CDR1 LNHDA, CDR2 SQIVND (reference sequence). This CDR3 is CASTIRGNEQFF. The CDR3, as DNA: TGTGCCAGTACCATCAGGGGCAATGAGCAGTTCTTC.

This sequence joins TRBV4-1 and TRBJ1-2; no clear D. The germline V gene has CDR1 MGHRA and CDR2 YSYEKL. CDR3 length: 16 residues. Trimming stripped 4 bases from V and 1 base from J, with 16 bases between. The CDR3 spells CASSLEARANNYGYTF. CDR3 bases: TGCGCCAGCAGCCTAGAGGCCAGAGCGAATAACTATGGCTACACCTTC.

The rearrangement uses TRBV6-5 and TRBJ1-2, with 8 bases identical to TRBD1. From germline, CDR1 is MNHEY and CDR2 SVGAGI. V trimming: 6 bases; J trimming: 8 bases; junction bases outside the gene matches: 5. The CDR3 has 12 amino acids. CDR3 nucleotide sequence: TGTGCCAGCAGCCCTCGGACAGGGGGCTACACCTTC. Its protein product is CASSPRTGGYTF.

The CDR3 loop reads CAWSVWGVGDNEQFF. Here the CDR3 DNA reads TGTGCCTGGAGTGTATGGGGGGTTGGAGACAATGAGCAGTTCTTC. This chain connects TRBV30 to TRBJ2-1; TRBD2 is a possible D gene (6 bases). Trimming stripped 0 bases from V and 5 bases from J, with 14 bases between. This CDR3 comprises 15 residues. CDR1 and CDR2 (germline): GTSNPN, SVGIG (reference sequence).

This clone came up once. This sequence joins TRBV27 and TRBJ2-1, with TRBD1 identical over 8 bases. The CDR3 is made up of 15 amino acids. Trimming removed 8 bases from V and 4 bases from J; junction bases left unmatched: 10. Germline loops: CDR1 MNHEY, CDR2 SMNVEV (reference sequence). The CDR3, as DNA: TGTGCCAGCTGGGGACGGACAGGGCCGTACAATGAGCAGTTCTTC. Amino acids: CASWGRTGPYNEQFF.

There are a few counts of this clone. The J gene is TRBJ1-5, the V gene TRBV6-6; D is possibly TRBD1 (6 bases). Germline-derived CDR1 and CDR2 are MNHNY and SVGAGI (reference sequence). The CDR3 has 13 amino acids. Deletions cut 8 bases from V and 1 base from J, with 9 bases between. CDR3 sequence: CASLDSSNQPQHF. CDR3 bases: TGTGCCAGCCTGGACAGCAGCAATCAGCCCCAGCATTTT.

The sample holds a few counts of this clone. The CDR3 sequence is CSVVSGGDQPQHF. CDR3 bases: TGCAGCGTTGTTTCCGGGGGAGACCAGCCCCAGCATTTT. The gene calls are TRBV29-1 and TRBJ1-5; perhaps TRBD1 as D (5 bases). The CDR3 extends over 13 amino acids. CDR1 and CDR2 from the germline V gene are SQVTM and ANQGSEA. The ends were cut back, 4 bases at V and 7 bases at J, with 14 bases in the middle.

The chain links TRBV27 to TRBJ2-4, with 8 bases identical to TRBD1. Germline V gene data show CDR1 as MNHEY and CDR2 as SMNVEV (reference sequence). V gave up 1 base and J gave up 0 bases; unmatched junction bases: 5. This CDR3 comprises 17 residues. CDR3 protein: CASSLLTGAIAKNIQYF. The CDR3 DNA reads as TGTGCCAGCAGTTTATTGACAGGGGCCATAGCCAAAAACATTCAGTACTTC.

The genes are TRBV7-9 and TRBJ2-1, with D maybe TRBD2 (5 bases). The CDR3 has 15 residues. Trimming took 2 bases from V and 7 from J, leaving 15 bases between them. Germline lookup yields CDR1 SEHNR and CDR2 FQNEAQ (reference sequence). Here the CDR3 reads CASSLRGIARNEQFF. The DNA for the CDR3 is TGTGCCAGCAGCTTAAGAGGGATCGCCAGGAATGAGCAGTTCTTC.

This clone came up a few times. The genes are TRBV5-6 and TRBJ2-6, with a possible D match to TRBD1 (6 bases). The ends were cut back, 0 bases at V and 1 base at J, with 11 bases in the middle. The germline gives CDR1 SGHDT, CDR2 YYEEEE. This CDR3 comprises 17 residues. CDR3 sequence reads: CASSLGTDLSGANVLTF. The DNA for the CDR3 is TGTGCCAGCAGCTTGGGGACAGACCTTTCTGGGGCCAACGTCCTGACTTTC.

The rearrangement uses TRBV5-4 and TRBJ2-3, with TRBD1 matching 11 bases. The germline gives CDR1 SGHNT, CDR2 YYREEE (reference sequence). With 4 bases clipped from V and 5 bases from J, the junction kept 18 bases outside the gene matches. This CDR3 has 19 amino acids. The CDR3 sequence: CASSRLAFSSGTGGDTQYF. The DNA for the CDR3 is TGTGCCAGCAGCCGCCTCGCCTTCTCGTCCGGGACAGGGGGAGATACGCAGTATTTT.

In regard to this clone: An end of the junction differs from the germline gene, which may be a read error. This chain joins TRBV7-9 and TRBJ2-7; TRBD1 agrees at 10 bases. Per the germline V gene, CDR1 is SEHNR and CDR2 is FQNEAQ (reference sequence). The CDR3 is 16 amino acids. CDR3 region: CSSTREDLDRGREQYF. DNA of the CDR3: TGTTCCAGCACTCGGGAAGATCTAGACAGGGGGCGCGAGCAGTACTTC.

The rearrangement links TRBV19 to TRBJ2-7; 8 bases agree with TRBD1. Germline trimming cut 5 bases from V and 2 bases from J; bases unmatched to any gene: 5. Germline lookup yields CDR1 LNHDA and CDR2 SQIVND (reference sequence). The CDR3 totals 14 residues. This CDR3 reads CASSLGQGTYEQYF. The CDR3 DNA reads TGTGCCAGTAGTTTAGGACAGGGCACCTACGAGCAGTACTTC.

The chain uses TRBV6-5 and TRBJ2-7, with a tentative D call TRBD2 (6 bases). The V gene lost 10 bases and the J gene lost 5 bases, with 24 bases spanning the gap. The CDR3 is 15 amino acids. In germline, CDR1 is MNHEY, CDR2 SVGAGI. The CDR3 DNA follows: TGTGCCACCTTTCCGAGGGCGGGGAATGTAAACGAGCAGTACTTC. It codes for CATFPRAGNVNEQYF.

The chain recombines TRBV5-4 with TRBJ2-7; 9 nucleotides match TRBD2. This CDR3 is 16 amino acids long. J lost 6 bases, V lost 4 bases, and 14 bases had no gene match. The germline V gene encodes CDR1 SGHNT and CDR2 YYREEE (reference sequence). This CDR3 is CASSPPQIAGVGEQYF. In nucleotides, the CDR3 is TGTGCCAGCAGCCCGCCCCAGATAGCGGGAGTGGGCGAGCAGTACTTC.

This clone has only one observation. The genes are TRBV4-3 and TRBJ2-2, with 11 bases matching TRBD2. J was trimmed by 7 bases and V by 6 bases; bases with no gene match: 7. This CDR3 comprises 15 residues. Germline CDR1 reads LGHNA; CDR2 reads YSLEER. The CDR3 is CASRRLAGGYGELFF. The CDR3 DNA sequence: TGCGCCAGCAGAAGATTAGCGGGAGGGTACGGGGAGCTGTTTTTT.

The rearrangement links TRBV27 to TRBJ2-3, with 9 bases that match TRBD2. J lost 2 bases, V lost 6 bases, and 12 bases had no gene match. The CDR3 is 17 amino acids. Germline loops: CDR1 MNHEY, CDR2 SMNVEV (reference sequence). Here the CDR3 reads CASSPRAREGLTDTQYF. DNA for the CDR3: TGTGCCAGCAGCCCCCGGGCGCGGGAGGGCCTCACAGATACGCAGTATTTT.

The V and J genes are TRBV10-2 and TRBJ2-7; 8 bases are shared with TRBD1. This CDR3 region has 14 residues. Germline trimming cut 7 bases from V and 0 bases from J; bases unmatched to any gene: 5. CDR1 and CDR2 from the germline V gene are WSHSY and SAAADI. CDR3 in amino acids: CASNGQGGSYEQYF. The CDR3 DNA sequence: TGCGCCAGCAATGGACAGGGAGGCTCCTACGAGCAGTACTTC.

The J gene is TRBJ2-2, the V gene TRBV9; 7 positions agree with TRBD2. After removal of 1 base from V and 0 bases from J, the junction contained 15 bases not matched to a gene. Germline CDR1 and CDR2: SGDLS and YYNGEE. CDR3 length equals 20 residues. The DNA of the CDR3 is TGTGCCAGCAGCGTAAGGGCTGGCGGGAGCCCTTTCGCGAACACCGGGGAGCTGTTTTTT. It is translated as CASSVRAGGSPFANTGELFF.

This clone was seen just once. The chain joins TRBV29-1 to TRBJ1-4; D is unclear. Germline V gene data show CDR1 as SQVTM and CDR2 as ANQGSEA. The CDR3 consists of 13 residues. V was pared by 7 bases and J by 7 bases, with 16 bases between. This CDR3 reads CSALISRGEKLFF. In nucleotides, the CDR3 is TGCAGCGCCCTTATTAGTCGGGGTGAAAAACTGTTTTTT.

This rearrangement joins TRBV28 to TRBJ2-1; D perhaps matches TRBD2 (6 bases). This CDR3 has 14 amino acids. Germline CDR1 is MDHEN and CDR2 is SYDVKM. The germline V and J ends were trimmed by 9 bases and 7 bases, with 19 bases remaining between them. This CDR3 is CARSSGGDYNEQFF. CDR3 DNA: TGTGCCAGATCTTCCGGGGGAGACTATAATGAGCAGTTCTTC. The whole variable domain, remainder taken from reference TRBV28 and TRBJ2-1, is DVKVTQSSRYLVKRTGEKVFLECVQDMDHENMFWYRQDPGLGLRLIYFSYDVKMKEKGDIPEGYSVSREKKERFSLILESASTNQTSMYLCARSSGGDYNEQFFGPGTRLTVL.

This chain uses TRBV30 with TRBJ1-2; 9 positions agree with TRBD1. Germline-derived CDR1 and CDR2 are GTSNPN and SVGIG (reference sequence). After removal of 5 bases from V and 5 bases from J, the junction contained 6 bases not matched to a gene. CDR3 length: 13 amino acids. The CDR3 sequence is CAWYRGRDYGYTF. The CDR3 DNA reads TGTGCCTGGTACAGGGGGCGGGATTATGGCTACACCTTC.

The chain links TRBV7-2 to TRBJ2-5, with 7 bases identical to TRBD2. J gave up 1 base and V 1 base, and 6 bases lay outside the gene matches. Germline CDR1 is SGHTA and CDR2 is FQGNSA. The CDR3 loop spans 16 amino acids. In DNA, the CDR3 is TGTGCCAGCAGCTTAGTACCTAGCGGAACCCAAGAGACCCAGTACTTC. This sequence encodes CASSLVPSGTQETQYF.